This T cell receptor (beta chain) is from a study of cytomegalovirus exposure and HLA in healthy donors. In the study overall: The 500 to 750 first-cohort repertoires and the roughly 120 validation repertoires shared the same platform, a later analysis reported.

The V gene's germline CDR1 is SGHTA and CDR2 FQGNSA. The ends were cut back, 3 bases at V and 7 bases at J, with 9 bases in the middle. This CDR3 has 12 residues. The study's findings and limits: Many donors carried some public TCRs, although rarity characterized most TCR sequences.

Method: immunoSEQ multiplex PCR; TCRdb's copy keeps in-frame clones and lacks some. The sample includes approximately 180,000 clones, approximately 85% of them seen just once. As regards this clone: Its specificity is unknown.

The sequenced sample was PBMCs. This TCR was recovered from a woman aged 18-29 years in good health and CMV-seronegative. The chain has TRBV7-2 and TRBJ1-1, with D possibly being TRBD1 (6 bases). The CDR3 DNA reads as TGTGCCAGCAGCTTCCTCAGGGGTGAAGCTTTCTTT. This sequence encodes CASSFLRGEAFF.